The present TCR beta chain was sequenced within a study of blood T cell repertoires in COVID-19. About the study: The origin of the acute and convalescent COVID-19 samples was the United States, Italy and Spain.

Two consecutive negative NP/OP PCR tests, clearance, or resolved symptoms defined Cohort 3 recovery. The V gene end was trimmed by 4 bases and the J gene end by 7 bases; junction bases not matched to a gene: 7. Germline CDR1 is SNHLY and CDR2 is FYNNEI. There are 15 residues in the CDR3. TCRdb's table, derived via immunoSEQ multiplex PCR, lists solely in-frame clones and lacks some. The sample lists over 100,000 clones, 84% occurring once. The V and J genes are TRBV2 and TRBJ2-1; 10 bases are a match to TRBD2. The sequence derives from a woman in her twenties or thirties who had recovered from COVID-19. The sample was PBMCs or T cells enriched from blood (not recorded which). This CDR3 reads CASSVSGRARNEQFF. The CDR3 region has the DNA TGTGCCAGCAGTGTAAGCGGGAGGGCCAGAAATGAGCAGTTCTTC.